These T cell receptor beta chains were read from a single sample in a study of blood T cell repertoires in COVID-19. Libraries were prepared by immunoSEQ multiplex PCR; TCRdb keeps only in-frame clonotypes and omits some of them. The profile shows a few hundred thousand clones, about 88% of them singletons. Sequencing used peripheral blood. Receptors originate from a man in his 70s with acute or convalescent COVID-19. Each CDR3 is given with its conserved first and last residue. Fields, in order: clone size, J gene, CDR3 length, V gene, D gene, CDR3 protein, CDR3 DNA. The D gene is left open where the match is weak. Part of the rows lack a size; the others show once, few, many or a class for expanded clones.

clone size: -; J gene: TRBJ1-2; CDR3 length: 16; V gene: TRBV4-2; D gene: TRBD1; CDR3 protein: CASSQGTGGGYYGYTF; CDR3 DNA: TGTGCCAGCAGCCAGGGGACAGGAGGAGGCTACTATGGCTACACCTTC
clone size: -; J gene: TRBJ1-4; CDR3 length: 16; V gene: TRBV27; D gene: TRBD1; CDR3 protein: CASSRRQGRPNEKLFF; CDR3 DNA: TGTGCCAGCAGTCGTCGACAGGGGAGGCCTAATGAAAAACTGTTTTTT
clone size: -; J gene: TRBJ1-2; CDR3 length: 14; V gene: TRBV15; D gene: -; CDR3 protein: CATSRQGSNYGYTF; CDR3 DNA: TGTGCCACCAGCAGACAGGGCTCTAACTATGGCTACACCTTC
clone size: -; J gene: TRBJ1-1; CDR3 length: 13; V gene: TRBV5-6; D gene: -; CDR3 protein: CASSPGIDTEAFF; CDR3 DNA: TGTGCCAGCAGCCCGGGGATTGACACTGAAGCTTTCTTT
clone size: -; J gene: TRBJ2-1; CDR3 length: 17; V gene: TRBV19; D gene: -; CDR3 protein: CASSGKDSPSSYNEQFF; CDR3 DNA: TGTGCCAGTAGCGGGAAGGACAGCCCGAGCTCCTACAATGAGCAGTTCTTC
clone size: -; J gene: TRBJ2-3; CDR3 length: 12; V gene: TRBV3-1/TRBV3-2; D gene: -; CDR3 protein: CASSQVSDTQYF; CDR3 DNA: TGTGCCAGCAGCCAAGTATCCGATACGCAGTATTTT
clone size: once; J gene: TRBJ1-5; CDR3 length: 19; V gene: TRBV6-6; D gene: TRBD1; CDR3 protein: CASSPGPGGTFYSNQPQHF; CDR3 DNA: TGTGCCAGCAGTCCCGGCCCAGGGGGCACCTTTTATAGCAATCAGCCCCAGCATTTT
clone size: few; J gene: TRBJ2-3; CDR3 length: 13; V gene: TRBV7-3; D gene: -; CDR3 protein: CASSSLGGDTQYF; CDR3 DNA: TGTGCCAGCAGCTCCCTGGGAGGAGATACGCAGTATTTT
clone size: -; J gene: TRBJ2-5; CDR3 length: 14; V gene: TRBV7-9; D gene: -; CDR3 protein: CASSFLAAVETQYF; CDR3 DNA: TGTGCCAGCAGCTTCTTAGCGGCGGTAGAGACCCAGTACTTC
clone size: -; J gene: TRBJ1-2; CDR3 length: 13; V gene: TRBV19; D gene: -; CDR3 protein: CASSLRTLEGYTF; CDR3 DNA: TGTGCCAGTAGTCTCCGGACTCTGGAGGGCTACACCTTC
clone size: -; J gene: TRBJ2-3; CDR3 length: 14; V gene: TRBV6-5; D gene: -; CDR3 protein: CASTPSPDSDTQYF; CDR3 DNA: TGTGCCAGCACCCCGTCACCCGACTCAGATACGCAGTATTTT
clone size: -; J gene: TRBJ1-6; CDR3 length: 15; V gene: TRBV2; D gene: TRBD1; CDR3 protein: CASSRDSLTNSPLHF; CDR3 DNA: TGTGCCAGCAGCCGGGACAGCTTAACCAATTCACCCCTCCACTTT
clone size: -; J gene: TRBJ2-1; CDR3 length: 13; V gene: TRBV7-6; D gene: TRBD2; CDR3 protein: CASSSLAGNEQFF; CDR3 DNA: TGTGCCAGCAGCTCGCTAGCGGGGAATGAGCAGTTCTTC
clone size: -; J gene: TRBJ2-7; CDR3 length: 15; V gene: TRBV27; D gene: TRBD1; CDR3 protein: CASRGDGTVLYEQYF; CDR3 DNA: TGTGCCAGCAGGGGGGACGGGACAGTTCTCTACGAGCAGTACTTC
clone size: -; J gene: TRBJ1-1; CDR3 length: 14; V gene: TRBV19; D gene: TRBD1; CDR3 protein: CASSWTGANTEAFF; CDR3 DNA: TGTGCCAGTAGCTGGACAGGGGCGAACACTGAAGCTTTCTTT
clone size: -; J gene: TRBJ1-2; CDR3 length: 13; V gene: TRBV5-6; D gene: -; CDR3 protein: CASRPGTGAGYTF; CDR3 DNA: TGTGCCAGCCGACCAGGGACTGGGGCGGGCTACACCTTC